Listed below are T cell receptor beta chains from one sample, sequenced in a study of beta chain features in type 1 diabetes. Clones were read by immunoSEQ multiplex PCR, and TCRdb kept only the in-frame ones, dropping some. The sample consists of some 350,000 clones, 13% of them appearing once. The specimen was naive CD4+ T cells from blood. Receptors were obtained from a woman aged 18 to 35 with type 1 diabetes. Both conserved end residues are part of each CDR3. Fields, in order: clone size, V gene, J gene, D gene, CDR3 protein, CDR3 DNA. A D gene is named only where the DNA matches it firmly. Expanded clones get a size class; other rows say once, few or many, or leave the size out.

>NA|TRBV25-1|TRBJ1-4|NA
CASSASPTGRNEKLFF
TGTGCCAGCAGTGCATCACCGACAGGTCGTAATGAAAAACTGTTTTTT
>few|TRBV15|TRBJ1-5|NA
CATSRGGSNQPQHF
TGTGCCACCAGCAGAGGGGGCAGCAATCAGCCCCAGCATTTT
>few|TRBV30|TRBJ1-1|TRBD1
CAWSVRAWGQGSFGTEAFF
TGTGCCTGGAGTGTAAGGGCCTGGGGACAGGGGTCCTTCGGTACTGAAGCTTTCTTT
>few|TRBV5-4|TRBJ1-2|NA
CASSLDGYGYTF
TGTGCCAGCAGCTTGGACGGCTATGGCTACACCTTC
>NA|TRBV7-9|TRBJ1-1|NA
CASRGGVETEAFF
TGTGCCAGCAGGGGGGGGGTGGAAACTGAAGCTTTCTTT
>once|TRBV7-9|TRBJ2-1|NA
CASSPPGLGGNEQFF
TGTGCCAGCAGCCCTCCCGGACTAGGGGGCAATGAGCAGTTCTTC
>NA|TRBV11-2|TRBJ2-3|NA
CASSSYREGITQYF
TGTGCCAGCAGCTCCTACAGGGAGGGCATTACGCAGTATTTT
>few|TRBV29-1|TRBJ1-1|NA
CSEQTGSNTEAFF
TGCAGCGAACAGACAGGTTCGAACACTGAAGCTTTCTTT
>few|TRBV12-1|TRBJ2-1|NA
CASSFESVWRYNEQFF
TGTGCCAGCAGCTTTGAATCGGTCTGGCGGTACAATGAGCAGTTCTTC
>few|TRBV2|TRBJ2-7|NA
CASSESSRGSYEQYF
TGTGCCAGCAGTGAATCGTCTAGGGGGTCCTACGAGCAGTACTTC
>NA|TRBV15|TRBJ2-3|NA
CATSRVAADTQYF
TGTGCCACCAGCAGAGTAGCTGCAGATACGCAGTATTTT
>few|TRBV2|TRBJ1-1|TRBD1
CASSEGTGGAFF
TGTGCCAGCAGTGAGGGGACAGGGGGAGCTTTCTTT
>NA|TRBV5-1|TRBJ2-3|NA
CASSPGVGGTDTQYF
TGCGCCAGCAGCCCGGGAGTAGGGGGCACAGATACGCAGTATTTT
>few|TRBV28|TRBJ1-2|TRBD1
CASSKLGQGASGYTF
TGTGCCAGCAGTAAACTCGGACAGGGGGCATCGGGCTACACCTTC
>few|TRBV15|TRBJ1-1|NA
CATSRSSTEAFF
TGTGCCACCAGCAGATCTTCCACTGAAGCTTTCTTT
>few|TRBV14|TRBJ2-1|NA
CASSQGRPSNEQFF
TGTGCCAGCAGCCAGGGGAGGCCCTCTAATGAGCAGTTCTTC
>NA|TRBV27|TRBJ2-2|TRBD2
CASSVLLAGDSPGELFF
TGTGCCAGCAGCGTCCTACTAGCGGGAGACTCCCCCGGGGAGCTGTTTTTT
>few|TRBV23-1|TRBJ2-7|TRBD1
CASSQDGTVGGQYF
TGCGCCAGCAGTCAGGACGGGACAGTTGGAGGGCAGTACTTC
>few|TRBV4-2|TRBJ2-1|NA
CASSPRGYNEQFF
TGTGCCAGCAGCCCCCGGGGGTACAATGAGCAGTTCTTC
>NA|TRBV10-3|TRBJ2-1|NA
CAIKQGFRGVANEQFF
TGTGCCATCAAACAAGGCTTCAGGGGTGTAGCCAATGAGCAGTTCTTC
>NA|TRBV7-2|TRBJ1-1|NA
CASSQQAPLNTEAFF
TGTGCCAGCAGCCAACAGGCCCCACTTAACACTGAAGCTTTCTTT
>few|TRBV11-2|TRBJ2-1|NA
CASSTDSYSSYNEQFF
TGTGCCAGCAGCACGGACTCGTACAGCTCCTACAATGAGCAGTTCTTC
>NA|TRBV6-5|TRBJ1-2|TRBD1
CASSSPGTGSYGYTF
TGTGCCAGCAGCAGCCCCGGGACAGGGTCCTATGGCTACACCTTC
>NA|TRBV30|TRBJ1-3|TRBD1
CAWSVRVTGWSGNTIYF
TGTGCCTGGAGTGTCCGCGTGACAGGGTGGTCTGGAAACACCATATATTTT
>NA|TRBV25-1|TRBJ2-1|TRBD2
CASSPLAGGPNEQFF
TGTGCCAGCAGTCCCCTAGCGGGAGGGCCCAATGAGCAGTTCTTC
>NA|TRBV7-9|TRBJ1-4|TRBD1
CASSLGQGSEKLFF
TGTGCCAGCAGCTTAGGACAGGGGTCTGAAAAACTGTTTTTT
>few|TRBV18|TRBJ2-7|TRBD1
CASSPGTGGYEQYF
TGTGCCAGCTCCCCTGGGACAGGGGGCTACGAGCAGTACTTC
>NA|TRBV7-2|TRBJ1-1|NA
CASTFSPGETEAFF
TGTGCCAGCACCTTTTCGCCGGGGGAGACTGAAGCTTTCTTT
>NA|TRBV5-1|TRBJ2-3|TRBD1
CASSLGTGARSTDTQYF
TGCGCCAGCAGCTTGGGGACAGGGGCCAGAAGCACAGATACGCAGTATTTT
>NA|TRBV5-4|TRBJ2-1|TRBD2
CASSLAGGSRYEQFF
TGTGCCAGCAGCTTGGCTGGCGGGAGTAGGTATGAGCAGTTCTTC
>NA|TRBV7-2|TRBJ2-7|NA
CASSLSTVPVSYEQYF
TGTGCCAGCAGCTTAAGTACGGTGCCTGTATCCTACGAGCAGTACTTC
>few|TRBV6-1|TRBJ2-7|TRBD2
CASSPGGGGAYEQYF
TGTGCCAGCAGTCCCGGAGGCGGGGGAGCCTACGAGCAGTACTTC
>few|TRBV19|TRBJ1-1|NA
CASMVVEGTEAFF
TGTGCCAGTATGGTCGTGGAGGGGACTGAAGCTTTCTTT
>NA|TRBV6-6|TRBJ2-7|TRBD1
CASSYSDRYYEQYF
TGTGCCAGCAGTTACTCGGACAGGTACTACGAGCAGTACTTC
>few|TRBV2|TRBJ1-2|NA
CASGRENYGYTF
TGTGCCTCGGGGAGGGAGAACTATGGCTACACCTTC
>few|TRBV20-1|TRBJ2-3|NA
CSARQGDTQYF
TGCAGTGCTAGGCAGGGAGATACGCAGTATTTT
>NA|TRBV11-2|TRBJ1-5|NA
CASSSQDSNQPQHF
TGTGCCAGCAGCTCGCAGGATAGCAATCAGCCCCAGCATTTT
>NA|TRBV7-9|TRBJ1-1|TRBD1
CASGPGQGYGEAFF
TGTGCCAGCGGTCCTGGACAGGGCTATGGTGAAGCTTTCTTT
>NA|TRBV30|TRBJ1-1|NA
CAWSPGVTTEAFF
TGTGCCTGGAGTCCAGGGGTGACCACTGAAGCTTTCTTT
>NA|TRBV20-1|TRBJ1-2|NA
CSAWGDYGYTF
TGCAGTGCATGGGGGGATTATGGCTACACCTTC
>few|TRBV7-9|TRBJ2-6|NA
CASSLKEGFGANVLTF
TGTGCCAGCAGCCTCAAAGAGGGATTTGGGGCCAACGTCCTGACTTTC